Each of the 29 T cell receptor beta chains below was sequenced from the same sample in a study of T cell responses to AZD1222 COVID-19 vaccine. Measured with immunoSEQ multiplex PCR; TCRdb has only the in-frame clones, and not every one. The sample shows about 83,000 clones, approximately 88% of them seen only once. The source was peripheral blood, collected on day 0 of MenACWY control vaccination. The receptors here all came from an adult in good health.

This rearrangement joins TRBV28 to TRBJ1-5; 7 nucleotides agree with TRBD1. This CDR3 is 15 amino acids long. From germline, CDR1 is MDHEN and CDR2 SYDVKM. J gave up 4 bases and V 6 bases, and 9 bases lay outside the gene matches. CDR3 residues: CASSPFGQDNQPQHF. CDR3 nucleotide sequence: TGTGCCAGCAGCCCCTTTGGACAGGATAATCAGCCCCAGCATTTT.

Only one count was recorded for this clone. The chain couples TRBV12-3 or TRBV12-4 to TRBJ1-1; perhaps TRBD1 as D (5 bases). The CDR3 is made up of 12 amino acids. V dropped 3 bases and J dropped 3 bases, with 5 bases sitting between them. Here the CDR3 reads CASSFRDTEAFF. The CDR3 DNA reads TGTGCCAGCAGTTTCAGGGACACTGAAGCTTTCTTT.

This chain links TRBV7-9 with TRBJ1-1; D gene unclear. Germline V CDR1 and CDR2: SEHNR, FQNEAQ (reference sequence). The CDR3 contains 13 residues. V was shortened by 0 bases and J by 1 base, with 3 bases between the two germline ends. The CDR3 DNA follows: TGTGCCAGCAGCTTAGCAGGGAACACTGAAGCTTTCTTT. Its translation: CASSLAGNTEAFF. Combining the CDR3 with reference TRBV7-9 and TRBJ1-1 gives the whole variable domain DTGVSQNPRHKITKRGQNVTFRCDPISEHNRLYWYRQTLGQGPEFLTYFQNEAQLEKSRLLSDRFSAERPKGSFSTLEIQRTEQGDSAMYLCASSLAGNTEAFFGQGTRLTVV.

The chain is built from TRBV11-2 and TRBJ2-5; 13 nucleotides match TRBD2. CDR3 size: 16 residues. The germline V gene has CDR1 SGHAT and CDR2 FQNNGV. Unmatched junction bases numbered 8, after V lost 5 bases and J lost 5 bases. The CDR3 sequence: CASSPGLAGVRETQYF. CDR3 DNA sequence: TGTGCCAGCAGCCCCGGACTAGCGGGAGTGAGGGAGACCCAGTACTTC.

The rearrangement uses TRBV28 and TRBJ2-3; D might be TRBD1 or TRBD2, each matching 5 bases. This CDR3 is 15 amino acids long. V was trimmed by 6 bases and J by 3 bases, leaving 16 bases between them. CDR1 and CDR2 (germline): MDHEN, SYDVKM. The CDR3: CASSQGGGGTDTQYF. Written as DNA, the CDR3 is TGTGCCAGCAGCCAGGGCGGAGGCGGGACAGATACGCAGTATTTT.

Worth noting for this clone: At one end, the junction sequence differs from germline, possibly due to a read error. The chain is built from TRBV7-9 and TRBJ2-7; D might be TRBD2 (6 bases). CDR1 and CDR2 (germline): SEHNR, FQNEAQ (reference sequence). This CDR3 region has 14 residues. The CDR3 is CASSGTGLSFEQYF. The CDR3 DNA reads as TGTGCCAGCAGCGGAACGGGACTCTCCTTCGAGCAGTACTTC.

This clone was seen once. The gene calls are TRBV7-9 and TRBJ1-2; D is ambiguous. The V gene's germline CDR1 is SEHNR and CDR2 FQNEAQ (reference sequence). The CDR3 consists of 15 residues. Trimming shortened V by 3 bases and J by 13 bases, and 24 bases separated the two germline ends. The DNA for the CDR3 is TGTGCCAGCAGCTTTACCCCCTCGGCGAACAGAGCCATCACCTTC. This encodes CASSFTPSANRAITF.

This chain connects TRBV29-1 to TRBJ2-2, with D tentatively TRBD1 or TRBD2 (7 bases each). The CDR3 runs 14 residues. Germline CDR1 reads SQVTM; CDR2 reads ANQGSEA. Trimming left V 2 bases short and J 5 bases short, with 12 bases between. CDR3 nucleotides: TGCAGCGTTGAACGACAGGGAGGGACCGGGGAGCTGTTTTTT. Amino acids: CSVERQGGTGELFF.

The chain employs TRBV19 and TRBJ1-5; 10 nucleotides match TRBD1. The CDR3 length is 15 residues. V was clipped by 9 bases and J by 6 bases; unmatched bases: 11. Looked up from germline, CDR1 is LNHDA and CDR2 is SQIVND (reference sequence). The CDR3 loop is CASTRWDRGIQPQHF. In nucleotides, the CDR3 is TGTGCCAGCACAAGGTGGGACAGGGGTATTCAGCCCCAGCATTTT. Looking up the rest from reference TRBV19 and TRBJ1-5 gives the full variable domain: DGGITQSPKYLFRKEGQNVTLSCEQNLNHDAMYWYRQDPGQGLRLIYYSQIVNDFQKGDIAEGYSVSREKKESFPLTVTSAQKNPTAFYLCASTRWDRGIQPQHFGDGTRLSIL.

CDR3 residues: CASTPTGLATQYF. In DNA, the CDR3 is TGTGCCAGCACCCCGACAGGGCTGGCGACCCAGTACTTC. The chain employs TRBV6-5 and TRBJ2-5, with 7 nucleotides matching TRBD1. The CDR3 consists of 13 residues. J gave up 7 bases and V 7 bases, and 9 bases lay outside the gene matches. Germline V CDR1 and CDR2: MNHEY, SVGAGI.

This clone was seen only a few times. This rearrangement joins TRBV3-1 (or the pseudogene TRBV3-2) to TRBJ2-7; no firm D call. The V end lost 4 bases, the J end lost 1 base, and 8 bases lay between the germline ends. Germline V CDR1 and CDR2: LGHDT, YNNKEL (reference sequence). The CDR3 extends over 13 amino acids. CDR3 nucleotide sequence: TGTGCCAGCAGCCCAACGGGTTCCTACGAGCAGTACTTC. Translating gives CASSPTGSYEQYF.

The CDR3 DNA follows: TGTGCCAGCACCCACCCAGGATGGGACACGGGGAACACTGAAGCTTTCTTT. Protein: CASTHPGWDTGNTEAFF. The rearrangement joins TRBV27 to TRBJ1-1; a weak D match, TRBD1 (6 bases). V shed 7 bases and J shed 1 base, with 22 bases lying between them. The CDR3 length is 17 residues. Germline V gives CDR1 MNHEY, CDR2 SMNVEV (reference sequence).

This clone was counted once. CDR3 DNA: TGTGCCAGCTCAGGTAAGCTACGGGCCACAGATACGCAGTATTTT. Its translation is CASSGKLRATDTQYF. The V and J genes are TRBV18 and TRBJ2-3; D call uncertain. Trimming stripped 5 bases from V and 2 bases from J, with 14 bases between. This CDR3 spans 15 amino acids. Looked up from germline, CDR1 is KGHSH and CDR2 is LQKENI.

The V call is TRBV12-3 or TRBV12-4, the J call TRBJ2-1; D tentatively fits TRBD1 or TRBD2 (5 bases each). This CDR3 has 12 residues. Trimming took 8 bases from V and 6 from J, leaving 11 bases between them. This chain's CDR3 is CASLGTLNEQFF. CDR3 bases: TGTGCCAGCCTCGGGACCCTCAATGAGCAGTTCTTC.

This clone has a handful of counts. This sequence joins TRBV11-2 and TRBJ1-6, with a tentative D call TRBD1 (6 bases). The germline V gene encodes CDR1 SGHAT and CDR2 FQNNGV. The CDR3 is 18 residues long. With 3 bases removed from V and 0 bases from J, the gap between germline ends came to 15 bases. The CDR3 nucleotides are TGTGCCAGCAGCTTTCGGGGGCAGGAGGCCTCCTATAATTCACCCCTCCACTTT. Its protein product is CASSFRGQEASYNSPLHF.

The rearrangement joins TRBV10-1 to TRBJ2-7; the D is unclear. Germline V lookup: CDR1 WNHNN, CDR2 SYGVQD (reference sequence). Trimming removed 0 bases from V and 4 bases from J, with 10 bases in between. This CDR3 is 14 amino acids long. The DNA of the CDR3 is TGCGCCAGCAGTGAGTCGCTGGGTCGGTACGAGCAGTACTTC. It yields the protein CASSESLGRYEQYF.

The genes are TRBV6-2 or TRBV6-3 and TRBJ1-6; 9 bases fit TRBD1. J gave up 9 bases and V 5 bases, and 8 bases lay outside the gene matches. Germline CDR1 MNHEY, CDR2 SVGEGT. The CDR3 runs 15 residues. Here the CDR3 DNA reads TGTGCCAGCAGTCGATCCGGGACAGGGAGTTCACCCCTCCACTTT. Translated, it gives CASSRSGTGSSPLHF.

The chain employs TRBV6-2 or TRBV6-3 and TRBJ1-5; possibly TRBD1 for D (5 bases). Trimming removed 2 bases from V and 6 bases from J, with 20 bases in between. Germline values: CDR1 MNHEY, CDR2 SVGEGT. This CDR3 is built from 17 residues. The CDR3 DNA sequence: TGTGCCAGCAGTTACGAGGGGAATAGTATCGGGGCTCAGCCCCAGCATTTT. As protein: CASSYEGNSIGAQPQHF.

The chain recombines TRBV2 with TRBJ2-3; 8 bases map to TRBD2. V lost 6 bases and J lost 3; bases outside the gene matches: 8. This CDR3 is built from 15 residues. Per germline, CDR1 SNHLY and CDR2 FYNNEI. The CDR3 DNA follows: TGTGCCAGCAGCCCAAGCGGGAGAGGTACAGATACGCAGTATTTT. Residues: CASSPSGRGTDTQYF.

This clone was counted between two and nine times. This rearrangement joins TRBV14 to TRBJ1-5; TRBD1 matches at 9 bases. V lost 4 bases to trimming and J lost 1 base; unmatched junction nucleotides: 2. Per the germline V gene, CDR1 is SGHDN and CDR2 is FVKESK. The CDR3 spans 15 residues. The CDR3 DNA sequence: TGTGCCAGCAGCCCGACAGGGGGGAGCAATCAGCCCCAGCATTTT. It encodes CASSPTGGSNQPQHF. The full variable domain, completed using reference TRBV14 and TRBJ1-5, is EAGVTQFPSHSVIEKGQTVTLRCDPISGHDNLYWYRRVMGKEIKFLLHFVKESKQDESGMPNNRFLAERTGGTYSTLKVQPAELEDSGVYFCASSPTGGSNQPQHFGDGTRLSIL.

The rearrangement uses TRBV4-1 and TRBJ1-1, with D possibly TRBD1 on 5 matching bases. Germline V gene sequence: CDR1 MGHRA, CDR2 YSYEKL. The CDR3 sequence is 19 residues long. Deletions cut 0 bases from V and 7 bases from J, with 27 bases between. CDR3 coding DNA: TGCGCCAGCAGCCAAGATCGGTCGGGGACGGTAGGGCCACTACTTGAAGCTTTCTTT. Translated: CASSQDRSGTVGPLLEAFF.

This rearrangement joins TRBV18 to TRBJ1-1; D remains unclear. Trimming left V 4 bases short and J 0 bases short, with 15 bases between. The CDR3 sequence is 16 residues long. CDR1 is KGHSH, CDR2 LQKENI, per germline. CDR3 loop: CASSLNDGNLNTEAFF. The CDR3 region has the DNA TGTGCCAGCTCACTCAACGACGGGAACCTGAACACTGAAGCTTTCTTT.

The chain is built from TRBV10-3 and TRBJ1-2, with no clear D. The CDR3 covers 11 residues. Germline CDR1 and CDR2: ENHRY and SYGVKD. Trimming pared 2 bases from V and 8 bases from J, leaving 6 bases between. In DNA, the CDR3 is TGTGCCATCAGTGAGGCGGCAGGCTACACCTTC. Protein product: CAISEAAGYTF.

The chain combines TRBV6-2 or TRBV6-3 with TRBJ1-1; weak D call: TRBD1 (5 bases). V was clipped by 0 bases and J by 6 bases, with 11 bases between them. The CDR3 runs to 14 residues. Per the germline V gene, CDR1 is MNHEY and CDR2 is SVGEGT. In nucleotides, the CDR3 is TGTGCCAGCAGTTACTCCGCAGGGAGCGCTGAAGCTTTCTTT. It is translated as CASSYSAGSAEAFF.

The chain employs TRBV7-3 and TRBJ2-2; a possible D gene is TRBD1 (6 bases). Germline V gene lookup returns CDR1 SGHTA and CDR2 FQGTGA. CDR3 length equals 13 residues. The germline V and J ends were trimmed by 6 bases and 5 bases, with 10 bases remaining between them. This CDR3 is CASRGQRTGELFF. In DNA form, the CDR3 reads TGTGCCAGCAGAGGACAGCGGACCGGGGAGCTGTTTTTT.

J is TRBJ2-7 and V is TRBV6-5; 7 bases line up with TRBD2. Germline CDR1 MNHEY, CDR2 SVGAGI. Trimming took 3 bases from V and 2 from J; bases not matched to a gene: 4. The CDR3 sequence is 14 residues long. This CDR3 is CASSYAGVTYEQYF. The CDR3 coding sequence is TGTGCCAGCAGTTATGCGGGAGTTACCTACGAGCAGTACTTC.

This rearrangement joins TRBV3-1 (or the pseudogene TRBV3-2) to TRBJ1-2; no clear D gene. The CDR3 runs to 14 residues. V was clipped by 0 bases and J by 2 bases, with 7 bases between them. The germline CDR1 and CDR2 sequences are LGHDT and YNNKEL (reference sequence). CDR3 DNA sequence: TGTGCCAGCAGCCAAGAAGACACCAACTATGGCTACACCTTC. This gives the protein CASSQEDTNYGYTF.

Only a few counts were recorded for this clone. The J gene is TRBJ2-7, the V gene TRBV18; 10 bases map to TRBD2. V shed 3 bases and J 5 bases; nucleotides not matched to a gene: 4. CDR3 size: 14 residues. Germline lookup yields CDR1 KGHSH and CDR2 LQKENI. CDR3 nucleotide sequence: TGTGCCAGCTCACCGCCTAGCGGGAGTAACGAGCAGTACTTC. Protein product: CASSPPSGSNEQYF.

The chain uses TRBV10-2 and TRBJ2-1; tentatively, D is TRBD2 (6 bases). Trimming took 3 bases from V and 7 from J, leaving 22 bases between them. CDR1 WSHSY and CDR2 SAAADI come from the germline V gene. CDR3 size: 17 residues. The CDR3 here is CASSDEGTARIRNEQFF. The DNA of the CDR3 is TGCGCCAGCAGTGATGAGGGGACTGCCCGTATAAGAAATGAGCAGTTCTTC.